This T cell receptor (beta chain) was captured by sequencing in a study of blood T cell repertoires in COVID-19. Study details: Sites in the United States, Italy and Spain provided acute and convalescent COVID-19 samples. PBMCs, B-cell-depleted T cells, or T cells provided the cDNA or gDNA that made up the material.

This clone occurred once. Repertoires were generated with immunoSEQ multiplex PCR, while TCRdb's copy carries only in-frame clones and drops some. This sample has over 120,000 clones, with roughly 86% found just once. The CDR3 loop spans 15 amino acids. Germline V lookup: CDR1 MNHEY, CDR2 SMNVEV (reference sequence). Trimming removed 2 bases from V and 5 bases from J; junction bases left unmatched: 6. Sequencing was done on a sample of peripheral blood. The chain has TRBV27 and TRBJ1-2, with 9 bases lining up with TRBD1. The source of this sequence is a woman aged 45-65 years with acute or convalescent COVID-19. CDR3 in amino acids: CASSLDRGEQYGYTF. CDR3 nucleotides: TGTGCCAGCAGTTTAGACAGGGGGGAGCAGTATGGCTACACCTTC.